This T cell receptor beta chain was identified during a study of patients and donors after allogeneic stem cell transplantation. In TCRdb, the RT-PCR reads were re-called with MiXCR into one record per CDR3 protein. The sample holds about 110,000 distinct CDR3 sequences, 35% seen once. The sequence was obtained from a human donor who was either an allogeneic HSCT recipient or a stem cell or donor lymphocyte infusion donor (not recorded which). It is not recorded whose cells these are; they may come from a transplant donor. Sequenced material: blood, either unsorted or a sorted T cell fraction (not recorded which).

CDR3 coding DNA: TGTGCCACCAGTGAAGGCGGACGGACGAATGAAAAACTGTTTTTT. It translates to CATSEGGRTNEKLFF. The rearrangement uses TRBV24-1 and TRBJ1-4; D is unresolved. Germline lookup yields CDR1 KGHDR and CDR2 SFDVKD. V was shortened by 4 bases and J by 5 bases, with 13 bases between the two germline ends. The CDR3 sequence is 15 residues long.